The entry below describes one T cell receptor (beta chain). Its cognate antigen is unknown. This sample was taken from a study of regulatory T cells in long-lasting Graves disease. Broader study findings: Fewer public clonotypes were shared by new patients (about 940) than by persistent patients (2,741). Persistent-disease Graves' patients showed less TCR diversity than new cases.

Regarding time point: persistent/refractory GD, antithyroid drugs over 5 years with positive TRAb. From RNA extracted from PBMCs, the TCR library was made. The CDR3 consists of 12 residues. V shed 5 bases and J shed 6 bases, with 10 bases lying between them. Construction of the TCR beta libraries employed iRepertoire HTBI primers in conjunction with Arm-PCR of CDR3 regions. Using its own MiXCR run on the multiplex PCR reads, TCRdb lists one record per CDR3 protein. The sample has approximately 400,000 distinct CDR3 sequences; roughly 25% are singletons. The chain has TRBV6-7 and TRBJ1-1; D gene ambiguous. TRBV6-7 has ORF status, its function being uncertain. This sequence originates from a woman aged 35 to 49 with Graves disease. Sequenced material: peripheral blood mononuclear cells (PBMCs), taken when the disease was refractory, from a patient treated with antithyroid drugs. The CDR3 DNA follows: TGTGCCAGCAGTGCCGGGAGAGCTGAAGCTTTCTTT. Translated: CASSAGRAEAFF.